This T cell receptor (beta chain) was captured in a study of blood T cell repertoires in COVID-19. The table came from immunoSEQ multiplex PCR; TCRdb's copy has only in-frame clones and leaves some out. This table has fewer than 150,000 clones, approximately 86% appearing once. The length of the CDR3 is 15 residues. The clonotype was recovered from a woman in her forties or fifties who had recovered from COVID-19. The chain combines TRBV21-1 with TRBJ2-3; the table's D call of TRBD1 was not tested on the DNA. TRBV21-1 is tagged as a pseudogene. Sample: peripheral blood. CDR3 region: CASSKYQGLLDTQYF. The CDR3 DNA is TGTGCCAGCAGCAAATATCAGGGCCTGTTGGATACGCAGTATTTT.